This entry concerns a single TCR beta chain. The sample originates from a study of patients and donors after allogeneic stem cell transplantation. Trimming stripped 1 base from V and 7 bases from J, with 16 bases between. Germline V gene lookup returns CDR1 DFQATT and CDR2 SNEGSKA (reference sequence). This CDR3 is 14 amino acids long. TCRdb recomputed calls from the RT-PCR reads with MiXCR, one row per CDR3 protein. Seen here are 150,000 to 200,000 distinct CDR3 sequences, roughly 22% observed once, and the top ten hold about 24%. The specimen sequenced was blood, either unsorted or a sorted T cell fraction (not recorded which). This sequence was found in a human donor who was either an allogeneic HSCT recipient or a stem cell or donor lymphocyte infusion donor (not recorded which). It is not recorded whose cells these are; they may come from a transplant donor. The chain joins TRBV20-1 to TRBJ1-1; possibly TRBD1 for D (5 bases). In nucleotides, the CDR3 is TGCAGTGCTAGAGTCAATTCCGGGGCCCATGAAGCTTTCTTT. Its translation is CSARVNSGAHEAFF.